Described below is a single T cell receptor beta chain sequence and its context. Its antigen is unknown. The data originate from a study of T cell responses to AZD1222 COVID-19 vaccine. Whole-study findings and limits: Most donors were white British, females outnumbered males, and clonal diversity was possibly underestimated.

The V gene end was trimmed by 0 bases and the J gene end by 11 bases; junction bases not matched to a gene: 6. Per the germline V gene, CDR1 is SGHTS and CDR2 is YDEGEE. The CDR3 runs 15 residues. The assay was immunoSEQ multiplex PCR, and TCRdb's table has in-frame clones only and misses some. The sample has 110,000 or so clones, roughly 90% seen once; the top ten hold under 5.5%. The TCR sequence derives from an adult in good health. The specimen was peripheral blood, collected on day 0 of AZD1222 vaccination. This chain joins TRBV5-8 and TRBJ1-6; TRBD1 matches 9 bases. CDR3 sequence: CASSLEGTGRTPLHF. The CDR3 DNA follows: TGTGCCAGCAGCTTGGAGGGGACAGGGCGAACACCCCTCCACTTT.